This T cell receptor (beta chain) was observed in a study of blood T cell repertoires in COVID-19. The assay was immunoSEQ multiplex PCR, and TCRdb's table has in-frame clones only and misses some. Altogether 390,000 or so clones are present, approximately 89% being singletons, with the ten largest covering 8% to 13%. Trimming shortened V by 5 bases and J by 7 bases, and 14 bases separated the two germline ends. The germline gives CDR1 SGHAT, CDR2 FQNNGV. This CDR3 spans 13 amino acids. Material: peripheral blood. The sequence was collected from a woman between 25 and 40 years old with COVID-19, enrolled during active disease. The chain carries TRBV11-2 and TRBJ1-2, with D tentatively TRBD1 (5 bases). CDR3 DNA: TGTGCCAGCAGCGGGGGGTTCGGGACTGGCTACACCTTC. Translated, it gives CASSGGFGTGYTF.